One TCR beta chain is described in this entry. The data are from a study of blood T cell repertoires in COVID-19. Study-level information: There were acute and convalescent COVID-19 samples, and they came from the United States, Italy and Spain. Nucleic acid was either cDNA or gDNA, and it came from T cells, B-cell-depleted T cells, or PBMCs.

Seattle-derived patients entered the study during active infection and were followed longitudinally. V shed 8 bases and J shed 0 bases, with 13 bases lying between them. The CDR3 consists of 14 residues. Germline V lookup: CDR1 MNHEY, CDR2 SVGAGI. Study processing details: By means of reference gene primer amplification, nucleated cell counts were estimated. Libraries were prepared by immunoSEQ multiplex PCR; TCRdb keeps only in-frame clonotypes and omits some of them. V and J calls and clone size come straight from that table; D and trimming were deduced from the DNA. Of 300,000 to 350,000 clones in the sample, about nine tenths were seen once.

Source material: peripheral blood. The gene calls are TRBV6-5 and TRBJ1-1; D may be TRBD1 (6 bases). The receptor's source is a woman between 25 and 40 years old with COVID-19, enrolled during active disease. This CDR3 reads CASRKSGVNTEAFF. CDR3 nucleotides: TGTGCCAGCCGGAAGTCAGGGGTGAACACTGAAGCTTTCTTT.